Below, one TCR beta chain is given with its context. Germline assignment: CDR1 DFQATT and CDR2 SNEGSKA (reference sequence). The CDR3 has 11 amino acids. Unmatched junction bases numbered 9, after V lost 4 bases and J lost 13 bases. Assay: immunoSEQ multiplex PCR; the TCRdb copy retains only in-frame clones and omits some. This sample carries about 490,000 clones, about 79% of them seen once, and the ten largest clones take roughly 13%. The data were obtained in a study of shared clonotypes between healthy human individuals. The sample was PBMCs. This TCR derives from a woman aged 40 to 55 in good health. Some clones in this sample may be carry-over from other donors' samples. The chain carries TRBV20-1 and TRBJ2-5; 7 nucleotides line up with TRBD2. This CDR3 reads CSATLATNPYF. For the CDR3, the DNA is TGCAGTGCTACACTAGCGACAAACCCGTACTTC.